This TCR beta chain derives from a study of control samples from healthy donors and cancer patients. The assay was immunoSEQ multiplex PCR, and TCRdb's table has in-frame clones only and misses some. Here the sample spans almost 90,000 clones, about 84% being singletons. The CDR3 is 16 amino acids. With 7 bases clipped from V and 5 bases from J, the junction kept 16 bases outside the gene matches. The germline V gene has CDR1 SEHNR and CDR2 FQNEAQ (reference sequence). V is TRBV7-9 and J is TRBJ1-2, with TRBD1 identical over 7 bases. The TCR originated in a middle-aged woman in good health. The sequencing sample was made of blood. The CDR3 loop is CASTVGRDSLVYGYTF. The CDR3 coding sequence is TGTGCCAGCACCGTAGGTCGGGACAGTCTTGTTTATGGCTACACCTTC.